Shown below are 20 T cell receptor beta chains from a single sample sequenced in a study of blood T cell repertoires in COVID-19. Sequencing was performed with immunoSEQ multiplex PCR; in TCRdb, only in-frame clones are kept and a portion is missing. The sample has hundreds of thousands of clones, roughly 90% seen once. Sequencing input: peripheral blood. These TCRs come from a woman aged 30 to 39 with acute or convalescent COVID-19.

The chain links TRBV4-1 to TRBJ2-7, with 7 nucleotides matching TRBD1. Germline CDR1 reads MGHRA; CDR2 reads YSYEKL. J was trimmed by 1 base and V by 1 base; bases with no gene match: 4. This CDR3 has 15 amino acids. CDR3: CASSQVAGGSYEQYF. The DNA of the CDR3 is TGCGCCAGCAGCCAAGTGGCAGGGGGTTCCTACGAGCAGTACTTC.

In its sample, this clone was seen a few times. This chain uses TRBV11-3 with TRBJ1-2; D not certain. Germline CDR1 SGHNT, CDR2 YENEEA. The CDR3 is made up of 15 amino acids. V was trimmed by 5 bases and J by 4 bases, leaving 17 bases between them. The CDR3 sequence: CASSKGGVFFYGYTF. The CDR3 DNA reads TGTGCCAGCAGCAAAGGCGGGGTATTCTTCTATGGCTACACCTTC.

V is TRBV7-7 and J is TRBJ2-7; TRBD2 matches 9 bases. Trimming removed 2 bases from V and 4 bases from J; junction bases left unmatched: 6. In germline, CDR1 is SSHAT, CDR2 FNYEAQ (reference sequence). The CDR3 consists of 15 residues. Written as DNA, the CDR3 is TGTGCCAGCAGCTTATCGGCGCGGGAGGGATACGAGCAGTACTTC. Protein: CASSLSAREGYEQYF.

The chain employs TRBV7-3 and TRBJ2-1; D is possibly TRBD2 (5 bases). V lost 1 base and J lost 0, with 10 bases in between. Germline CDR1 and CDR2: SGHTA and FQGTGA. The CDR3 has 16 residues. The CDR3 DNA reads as TGTGCCAGCAGCTTAATCGCGGGCAGCTCCTACAATGAGCAGTTCTTC. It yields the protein CASSLIAGSSYNEQFF.

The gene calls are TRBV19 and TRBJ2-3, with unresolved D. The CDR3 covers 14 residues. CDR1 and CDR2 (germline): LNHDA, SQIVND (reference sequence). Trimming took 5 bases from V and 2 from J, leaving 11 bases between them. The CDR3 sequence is CASSGEHLTDTQYF. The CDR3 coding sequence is TGTGCCAGTAGTGGAGAACATCTCACAGATACGCAGTATTTT.

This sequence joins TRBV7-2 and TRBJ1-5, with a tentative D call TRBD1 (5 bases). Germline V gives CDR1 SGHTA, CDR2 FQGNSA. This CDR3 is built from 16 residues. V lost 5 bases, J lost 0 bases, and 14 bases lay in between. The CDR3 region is CASSISRVDSNQPQHF. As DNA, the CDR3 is TGTGCCAGCAGCATTTCCAGGGTGGATAGCAATCAGCCCCAGCATTTT.

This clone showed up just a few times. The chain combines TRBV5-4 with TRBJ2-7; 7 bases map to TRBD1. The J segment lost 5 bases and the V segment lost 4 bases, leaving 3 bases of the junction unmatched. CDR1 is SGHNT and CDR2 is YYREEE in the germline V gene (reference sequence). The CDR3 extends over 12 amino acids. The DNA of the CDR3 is TGTGCCAGCAGCGAGACAGGGCACGAGCAGTACTTC. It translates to CASSETGHEQYF.

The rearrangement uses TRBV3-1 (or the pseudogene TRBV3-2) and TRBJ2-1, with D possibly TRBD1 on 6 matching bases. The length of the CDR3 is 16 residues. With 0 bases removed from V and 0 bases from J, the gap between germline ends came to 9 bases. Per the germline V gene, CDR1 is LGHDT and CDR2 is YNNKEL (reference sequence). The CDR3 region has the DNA TGTGCCAGCAGCCAAGATCAGGGGAGCTCCTACAATGAGCAGTTCTTC. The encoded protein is CASSQDQGSSYNEQFF.

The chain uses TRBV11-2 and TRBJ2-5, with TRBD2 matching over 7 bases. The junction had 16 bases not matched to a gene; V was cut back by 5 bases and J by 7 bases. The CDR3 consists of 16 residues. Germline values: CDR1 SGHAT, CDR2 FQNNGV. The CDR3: CASSLAPSGLFATQYF. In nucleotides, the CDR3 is TGTGCCAGCAGCCTCGCTCCTAGCGGCCTTTTTGCGACCCAGTACTTC.

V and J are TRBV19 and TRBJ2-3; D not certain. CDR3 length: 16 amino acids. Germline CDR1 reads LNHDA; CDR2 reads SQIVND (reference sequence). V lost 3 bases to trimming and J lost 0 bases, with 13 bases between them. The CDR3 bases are TGTGCCAGTAGTATGGTAGCAAGTCTCAGCACAGATACGCAGTATTTT. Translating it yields CASSMVASLSTDTQYF.

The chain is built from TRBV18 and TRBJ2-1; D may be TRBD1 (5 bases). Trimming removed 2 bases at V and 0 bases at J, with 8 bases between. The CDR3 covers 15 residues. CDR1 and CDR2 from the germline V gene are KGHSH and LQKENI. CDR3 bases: TGTGCCAGCTCACCAGCAGGGAACTCCTACAATGAGCAGTTCTTC. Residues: CASSPAGNSYNEQFF.

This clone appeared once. CDR3 nucleotide sequence: TGTGCCAGCAGTTACTCGGCGAGGACTAGGACAGATACGCAGTATTTT. Its protein is CASSYSARTRTDTQYF. The chain joins TRBV6-2 or TRBV6-3 to TRBJ2-3; 7 bases are shared with TRBD2. CDR1 MNHEY and CDR2 SVGEGT come from the germline V gene. V lost 0 bases to trimming and J lost 3 bases; unmatched junction nucleotides: 6. This CDR3 comprises 16 residues.

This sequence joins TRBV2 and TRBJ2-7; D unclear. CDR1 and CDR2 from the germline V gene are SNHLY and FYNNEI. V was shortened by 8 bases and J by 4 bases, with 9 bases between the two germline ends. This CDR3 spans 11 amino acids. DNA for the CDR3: TGTGCCAGCGAGGTAGGTTACGAGCAGTACTTC. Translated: CASEVGYEQYF.

CDR3 coding DNA: TGCGCCAGCAGCTTGGGACAGTACAATGAGCAGTTCTTC. It is translated as CASSLGQYNEQFF. The J gene is TRBJ2-1, the V gene TRBV5-1, with D possibly TRBD1 on 5 matching bases. The CDR3 runs 13 residues. Germline CDR1 is SGHRS and CDR2 is YFSETQ. With 0 bases removed from V and 4 bases from J, the gap between germline ends came to 5 bases. Using reference TRBV5-1 and TRBJ2-1 for the parts outside the CDR3, the full variable domain is KAGVTQTPRYLIKTRGQQVTLSCSPISGHRSVSWYQQTPGQGLQFLFEYFSETQRNKGNFPGRFSGRQFSNSRSEMNVSTLELGDSALYLCASSLGQYNEQFFGPGTRLTVL.

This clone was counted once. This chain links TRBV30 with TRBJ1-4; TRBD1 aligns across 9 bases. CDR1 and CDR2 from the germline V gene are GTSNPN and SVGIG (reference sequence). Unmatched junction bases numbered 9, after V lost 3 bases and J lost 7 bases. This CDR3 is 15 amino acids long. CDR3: CAWRDNRGRGEKLFF. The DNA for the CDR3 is TGTGCCTGGAGGGATAACAGGGGGCGCGGTGAAAAACTGTTTTTT.

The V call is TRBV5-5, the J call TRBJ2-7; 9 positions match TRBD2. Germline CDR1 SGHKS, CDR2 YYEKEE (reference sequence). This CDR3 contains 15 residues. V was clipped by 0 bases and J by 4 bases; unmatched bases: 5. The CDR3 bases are TGTGCCAGCAGCTTGGTGCCGACTAGCGGATACGAGCAGTACTTC. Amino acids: CASSLVPTSGYEQYF.

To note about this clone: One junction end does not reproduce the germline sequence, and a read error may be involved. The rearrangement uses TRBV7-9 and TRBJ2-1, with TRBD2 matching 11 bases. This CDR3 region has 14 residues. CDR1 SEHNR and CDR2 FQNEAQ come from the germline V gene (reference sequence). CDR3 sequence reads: CASSLAGGGGEQFF. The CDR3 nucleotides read TGTGCCAGCAGCCTAGCGGGAGGTGGGGGTGAGCAGTTCTTC. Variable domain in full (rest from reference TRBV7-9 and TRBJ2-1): DTGVSQNPRHKITKRGQNVTFRCDPISEHNRLYWYRQTLGQGPEFLTYFQNEAQLEKSRLLSDRFSAERPKGSFSTLEIQRTEQGDSAMYLCASSLAGGGGEQFFGPGTRLTVL.

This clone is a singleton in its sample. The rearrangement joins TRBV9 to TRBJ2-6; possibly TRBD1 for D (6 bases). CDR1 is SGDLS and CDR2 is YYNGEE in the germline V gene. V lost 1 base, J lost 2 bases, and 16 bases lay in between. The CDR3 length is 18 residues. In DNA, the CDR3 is TGTGCCAGCAGCGTACCCTTCGATCAGGGGACTGGGGCCAACGTCCTGACTTTC. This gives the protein CASSVPFDQGTGANVLTF.

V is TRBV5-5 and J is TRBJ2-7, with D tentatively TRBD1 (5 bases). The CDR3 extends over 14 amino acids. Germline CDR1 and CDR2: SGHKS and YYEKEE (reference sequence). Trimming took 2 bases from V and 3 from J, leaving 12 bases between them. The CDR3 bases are TGTGCCAGCAGCTTTGCCCTAGGGGACTACGAGCAGTACTTC. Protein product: CASSFALGDYEQYF. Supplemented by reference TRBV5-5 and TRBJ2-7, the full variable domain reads DAGVTQSPTHLIKTRGQQVTLRCSPISGHKSVSWYQQVLGQGPQFIFQYYEKEERGRGNFPDRFSARQFPNYSSELNVNALLLGDSALYLCASSFALGDYEQYFGPGTRLTVT.

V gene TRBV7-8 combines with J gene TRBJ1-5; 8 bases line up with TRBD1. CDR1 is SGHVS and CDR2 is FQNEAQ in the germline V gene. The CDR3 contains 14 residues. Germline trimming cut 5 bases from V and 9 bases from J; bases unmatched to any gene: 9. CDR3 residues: CASSLRGQDMPQHF. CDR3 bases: TGTGCCAGCAGCCTCAGGGGGCAGGATATGCCCCAGCATTTT.